One and the same sample provided the 10 T cell receptor beta chains below, sequenced in a study of OX40 agonist ivuxolimab in advanced cancers. The library was obtained by the immunoSEQ multiplex PCR assay. This immuneACCESS table, as held by TCRdb, lists in-frame sequences with V and J called but not all clones. Of the missing ones, under half trace to an unresolved V gene in checked studies; the others have no known cause. The sample table lists 37,000 or so clones, more than 75% of them with a count of one. Clones ranked in the top ten supply 15% to 20% of the sample. Sequenced material: CD4+ or CD8+ T cells sorted from blood, taken in a trial of the OX40 agonist ivuxolimab. These receptor sequences come from an adult with an advanced solid tumor such as melanoma, head and neck, liver or kidney cancer.

This clone was detected a few times. The rearrangement links TRBV2 to TRBJ1-2; D is ambiguous. The CDR3 spans 14 residues. Trimming shortened V by 2 bases and J by 3 bases, and 10 bases separated the two germline ends. The germline V gene has CDR1 SNHLY and CDR2 FYNNEI. In DNA form, the CDR3 reads TGTGCCAGCAGTGAACGGAGGTCAGACTATGGCTACACCTTC. Translated, it gives CASSERRSDYGYTF.

This clone came up a few times. V is TRBV6-1 and J is TRBJ1-6, with TRBD1 matching over 8 bases. The CDR3 length is 15 residues. The germline gives CDR1 MNHNS, CDR2 SASEGT. V lost 1 base, J lost 6 bases, and 2 bases stayed unmatched. CDR3 amino acids: CASSEGTGTNSPLHF. CDR3 bases: TGTGCCAGCAGTGAAGGGACAGGGACTAATTCACCCCTCCACTTT.

The chain couples TRBV11-2 to TRBJ1-1; 8 nucleotides line up with TRBD1. The CDR3 has 17 residues. The junction had 6 bases not matched to a gene; V was cut back by 0 bases and J by 0 bases. The germline CDR1 and CDR2 sequences are SGHAT and FQNNGV. The CDR3 nucleotides are TGTGCCAGCAGCTTAGAGCCCCCGACAGGGGTGAACACTGAAGCTTTCTTT. It encodes CASSLEPPTGVNTEAFF.

The chain joins TRBV29-1 to TRBJ2-3, with 7 bases aligning to TRBD2. Looked up from germline, CDR1 is SQVTM and CDR2 is ANQGSEA. V gave up 7 bases and J gave up 1 base; unmatched junction bases: 2. The CDR3 has 12 amino acids. The CDR3 spells CSGGGGTDTQYF. DNA of the CDR3: TGCAGCGGGGGAGGGGGCACAGATACGCAGTATTTT.

V is TRBV11-2 and J is TRBJ2-3; no clear D gene. V shed 2 bases and J shed 7 bases, with 10 bases lying between them. Germline V gives CDR1 SGHAT, CDR2 FQNNGV. This CDR3 has 13 residues. Here the CDR3 reads CASSLLPENTQYF. DNA of the CDR3: TGTGCCAGCAGCTTATTACCGGAAAATACGCAGTATTTT.

The rearrangement uses TRBV19 and TRBJ2-1, with TRBD2 matching 8 bases. The CDR3 runs to 16 residues. Trimming removed 6 bases from V and 7 bases from J; junction bases left unmatched: 14. Germline-derived CDR1 and CDR2 are LNHDA and SQIVND (reference sequence). The CDR3 sequence: CASSPLLSGGDNEQFF. CDR3 in DNA: TGTGCCAGTAGCCCTCTCTTGAGCGGGGGCGATAATGAGCAGTTCTTC.

This chain connects TRBV7-2 to TRBJ2-5, with D possibly matching TRBD2 (6 bases). Germline V CDR1 and CDR2: SGHTA, FQGNSA. The V end lost 5 bases, the J end lost 1 base, and 17 bases lay between the germline ends. The CDR3 loop spans 16 amino acids. For the CDR3, the DNA is TGTGCCAGCAGCCGATTCTTAGCGGCCAGCCAAGAGACCCAGTACTTC. Residues: CASSRFLAASQETQYF.

The V and J genes are TRBV7-6 and TRBJ1-1; TRBD1 aligns across 9 bases. Unmatched junction bases numbered 5, after V lost 3 bases and J lost 0 bases. In germline, CDR1 is SGHVS, CDR2 FNYEAQ. The CDR3 totals 16 residues. In DNA, the CDR3 is TGTGCCAGCAGCTTTCCCGGGACAGGGATGAACACTGAAGCTTTCTTT. Its protein product is CASSFPGTGMNTEAFF.

The rearrangement links TRBV20-1 to TRBJ2-7; no clear D gene. Germline V gene sequence: CDR1 DFQATT, CDR2 SNEGSKA (reference sequence). With 3 bases removed from V and 9 bases from J, the gap between germline ends came to 12 bases. The CDR3 is made up of 11 amino acids. The CDR3 DNA is TGCAGTGCTAGGGACCCCGACGGGCAGTACTTC. Translation: CSARDPDGQYF.

The chain combines TRBV7-3 with TRBJ2-2; D unclear. Between the trimmed V and J ends, which lost 2 bases and 2 bases, there was a span of 6 bases. Germline values: CDR1 SGHTA, CDR2 FQGTGA. This CDR3 is built from 14 residues. CDR3 sequence (DNA): TGTGCCAGCAGCTTATACGGCAACACCGGGGAGCTGTTTTTT. This sequence encodes CASSLYGNTGELFF.